Listed below are T cell receptor beta chains from one sample, sequenced in a study of coeliac disease. This table comes from immunoSEQ multiplex PCR, and its TCRdb copy is limited to in-frame clones, with some not included. The sample lists about 380 clones, 55% to 80% occurring once. The sample consisted of intraepithelial lymphocytes from the gut. These receptors were taken from a woman in her 50s with celiac disease on a gluten-free diet. CDR3s include the opening cysteine and the closing phenylalanine or tryptophan. D genes are given only for firm matches. Not all rows give a size; the values are once, few, many and, for expanded clones, a class.

cdr3_length	v_call	clone_size	j_call	d_call	cdr3_aa	cdr3_nt
16	TRBV7-9	-	TRBJ1-2	TRBD1	CASSCPGQGGYYGYTF	TGTGCCAGCAGCTGCCCAGGACAGGGAGGATACTATGGCTACACCTTC
11	TRBV28	-	TRBJ1-1	-	CASSGGTEAFF	TGTGCCAGCAGTGGGGGGACTGAAGCTTTCTTT
14	TRBV21-1	hyperexpanded	TRBJ2-1	-	CASSSRENYNEQFF	TGTGCCAGCAGCAGCCGGGAAAACTACAATGAGCAGTTCTTC
17	TRBV2	once	TRBJ1-2	TRBD1	CASSDHGTAYPNYGYTF	TGTGCCAGCAGCGATCACGGGACAGCTTACCCTAACTATGGCTACACCTTC
16	TRBV11-2	-	TRBJ2-1	TRBD2	CASSPTLAGGDNEQFF	TGTGCCAGCAGCCCAACACTGGCGGGGGGGGATAATGAGCAGTTCTTC
16	TRBV7-9	few	TRBJ1-2	TRBD1	CASSSPTGMGMRGYTF	TGTGCCAGCAGCTCACCGACAGGGATGGGCATGAGAGGCTACACCTTC
14	TRBV19	-	TRBJ1-6	-	CASSIRGTNSPLHF	TGTGCCAGTAGTATCCGAGGTACCAATTCACCCCTCCACTTT
18	TRBV6-7	-	TRBJ2-6	-	CASSRIKRLQSRANVLTF	TGTGCCAGCAGTCGAATCAAGCGTTTACAAAGTCGGGCCAACGTCCTGACTTTC
14	TRBV5-4	-	TRBJ1-3	-	CASSFDRSGNTIYF	TGTGCCAGCAGCTTTGACAGATCTGGAAACACCATATATTTT
12	TRBV29-1	-	TRBJ2-6	-	CSIQSRANVLTF	TGCAGCATACAAAGTCGGGCCAACGTCCTGACTTTC
13	TRBV6-5	few	TRBJ1-2	-	CASSYTGSYGYTF	TGTGCCAGCAGTTACACAGGGTCCTATGGCTACACCTTC
16	TRBV30	-	TRBJ1-3	-	CAWEGVVEGSGNTIYF	TGTGCCTGGGAAGGGGTGGTGGAGGGCTCTGGAAACACCATATATTTT
13	TRBV5-1	-	TRBJ1-2	-	CASSLTEGYGYTF	TGCGCCAGCAGCTTGACAGAGGGCTATGGCTACACCTTC
14	TRBV10-3	-	TRBJ2-5	TRBD2	CAISGGIFQETQYF	TGTGCCATCTCGGGGGGGATCTTCCAAGAGACCCAGTACTTC
18	TRBV19	-	TRBJ1-5	TRBD1	CASSIRTGGPIGNQPQHF	TGTGCCAGTAGTATCCGGACAGGGGGGCCCATTGGGAATCAGCCCCAGCATTTT
14	TRBV6-4	-	TRBJ1-5	TRBD1	CASRDRGSNQPQHF	TGTGCCAGCAGGGACAGGGGAAGCAATCAGCCCCAGCATTTT
14	TRBV4-2	few	TRBJ2-7	-	CASSQGEVTHEQYF	TGTGCCAGCAGCCAAGGGGAGGTCACCCACGAGCAGTACTTC
16	TRBV7-2	-	TRBJ1-1	-	CASSLVRTVRNTEAFF	TGTGCCAGCAGCTTAGTTCGGACTGTGAGGAACACTGAAGCTTTCTTT
16	TRBV11-2	-	TRBJ2-1	-	CASSLVGQGWDNEQFF	TGTGCCAGCAGCTTAGTCGGGCAGGGGTGGGACAATGAGCAGTTCTTC
16	TRBV7-9	-	TRBJ1-1	TRBD1	CASSSPGQGLSFEAFF	TGTGCCAGCAGCTCACCGGGACAGGGGTTGAGTTTTGAAGCTTTCTTT
12	TRBV21-1	-	TRBJ2-4	-	CASTADRNIQYF	TGTGCCAGCACCGCTGACAGAAACATTCAGTACTTC
17	TRBV27	-	TRBJ2-5	TRBD1	CASSSTSPWTGWETQYF	TGTGCCAGCAGTTCCACCTCCCCATGGACAGGTTGGGAGACCCAGTACTTC
14	TRBV4-2	few	TRBJ2-1	TRBD1	CASSQEAYRGTQFF	TGTGCCAGCAGCCAAGAGGCCTACAGGGGAACACAGTTCTTC
16	TRBV6-5	few	TRBJ1-6	TRBD1	CASSYRTGQLNSPLHF	TGTGCCAGCAGTTACCGCACGGGACAGCTTAATTCACCCCTCCACTTT
13	TRBV4-3	-	TRBJ1-2	-	CASSHSGHYGYTF	TGCGCCAGCAGCCACTCAGGGCACTATGGCTACACCTTC
17	TRBV27	few	TRBJ1-6	-	CASSSLQESSYNSPLHF	TGTGCCAGCTCCTCCTTACAGGAGAGCTCCTATAATTCACCCCTCCACTTT
13	TRBV27	-	TRBJ2-3	-	CASRGITGDTQYF	TGTGCCAGCAGGGGGATTACAGGGGATACGCAGTATTTT
13	TRBV7-6	-	TRBJ2-7	-	CASSLGQVGEQYF	TGTGCCAGCAGCTTAGGACAGGTCGGCGAGCAGTACTTC
11	TRBV30	-	TRBJ2-5	-	CAWSLGETQYF	TGTGCCTGGAGCCTCGGAGAGACCCAGTACTTC
17	TRBV5-4	few	TRBJ2-4	TRBD2	CASSPGLAPLAKNIQYF	TGTGCCAGCAGCCCCGGACTAGCGCCCCTAGCCAAAAACATTCAGTACTTC
16	TRBV2	-	TRBJ2-1	TRBD2	CASSNPRRGYGNEQFF	TGTGCCAGCAGTAACCCCCGGCGGGGGTACGGGAATGAGCAGTTCTTC
15	TRBV30	-	TRBJ2-3	TRBD2	CAWKQLAGITDTQYF	TGTGCCTGGAAGCAACTAGCGGGCATCACAGATACGCAGTATTTT
14	TRBV4-3	hyperexpanded	TRBJ1-4	-	CASSHRDFGEKLFF	TGCGCCAGCAGCCACAGGGATTTTGGTGAAAAACTGTTTTTT
18	TRBV15	-	TRBJ2-7	TRBD1	CATSRTTGGRRSSYEQYF	TGTGCCACCAGCAGAACAACAGGGGGACGGAGGAGCTCCTACGAGCAGTACTTC
15	TRBV10-3	-	TRBJ2-1	-	CAISDLLVAYNEQFF	TGTGCCATCAGTGATTTGCTAGTTGCCTACAATGAGCAGTTCTTC
14	TRBV13	-	TRBJ2-1	-	CASSSYVQGNEQFF	TGTGCCAGCAGCTCGTACGTACAGGGTAATGAGCAGTTCTTC
16	TRBV5-5	-	TRBJ2-3	TRBD1	CASSFTGTGITDTQYF	TGTGCCAGCAGCTTCACCGGGACAGGGATCACAGATACGCAGTATTTT
15	TRBV11-2	few	TRBJ1-5	TRBD1	CASSYGTGPQEPQHF	TGTGCCAGCAGTTATGGGACAGGTCCCCAGGAGCCCCAGCATTTT
14	TRBV5-8	-	TRBJ2-1	TRBD2	CASSSRGGPNEQFF	TGTGCCAGCAGCTCGCGGGGGGGCCCCAATGAGCAGTTCTTC
13	TRBV2	-	TRBJ1-4	TRBD1	CASRGQGNEKLFF	TGTGCCAGCAGAGGACAGGGGAACGAAAAACTGTTTTTT
15	TRBV11-2	-	TRBJ1-6	-	CASSSGPTANSPLHF	TGTGCCAGCAGCTCCGGACCGACAGCGAATTCACCCCTCCACTTT
14	TRBV30	-	TRBJ1-1	-	CAWRGLREDTEAFF	TGTGCCTGGAGGGGACTAAGGGAAGACACTGAAGCTTTCTTT
17	TRBV11-2	-	TRBJ1-6	TRBD1	CASSSGQGGTYNSPLHF	TGTGCCAGCAGCTCCGGACAGGGGGGAACCTATAATTCACCCCTCCACTTT
15	TRBV4-1	-	TRBJ1-1	-	CASSPTSRGGTEAFF	TGCGCCAGCAGCCCGACAAGCCGGGGGGGCACTGAAGCTTTCTTT
13	TRBV7-2	once	TRBJ2-5	-	CASSQSLVETQYF	TGTGCCAGCAGCCAATCATTAGTAGAGACCCAGTACTTC
16	TRBV29-1	few	TRBJ2-5	-	CSVEPTGGGNQETQYF	TGCAGCGTTGAACCCACAGGGGGGGGGAATCAAGAGACCCAGTACTTC
15	TRBV6-5	-	TRBJ1-1	TRBD1	CASSSLWTGVTEAFF	TGTGCCAGCAGTTCCCTCTGGACAGGGGTCACTGAAGCTTTCTTT